This T cell receptor (beta chain) was profiled in a study of Ad26.COV2.S vaccination and SARS-CoV-2 variants. About the study: Recipients of Ad26.COV2.S got it intramuscularly, once or twice 56 days apart.

General observations from the study: Non-spike TCR breadth showed similarity between vaccine and placebo recipients.

Profiling relied on immunoSEQ multiplex PCR, and the TCRdb table lists in-frame clones only, not all of them. The sample has about 400,000 clones, roughly four fifths seen once. Documented treatment: roughly 18 received Ad26.COV2.S at low or high dose, single or two shots; 5 received placebo; per-sample allocation not given. Sampling was done on day 63 after the first vaccine or placebo injection. Note on this clone: Its cognate antigen is unknown.

This CDR3 contains 14 residues. From germline, CDR1 is SGHKS and CDR2 YYEKEE (reference sequence). V was trimmed by 2 bases and J by 6 bases, leaving 11 bases between them. This specimen was peripheral blood, taken in a trial of Ad26.COV2.S vaccine versus placebo. This chain connects TRBV5-5 to TRBJ2-2; D uncertain. The clonotype comes from a person aged 18 to 65 who received the Ad26.COV2.S COVID-19 vaccine or a placebo. CDR3 region: CASSFTLPSGELFF. The CDR3 DNA sequence: TGTGCCAGCAGCTTCACCCTACCCTCCGGGGAGCTGTTTTTT.